Shown below are 6 T cell receptor beta chains from a single sample sequenced in a study of T cell responses to AZD1222 COVID-19 vaccine. The protocol was immunoSEQ multiplex PCR, while the TCRdb copy is restricted to in-frame clones and leaves out a portion. This sample yields 150,000 or so clones, of which around 90% are seen a single time; 2.5% to 4% belongs to the top ten. The source was peripheral blood, collected on day 0 of AZD1222 vaccination. All receptors derive from an adult in good health.

This chain links TRBV29-1 with TRBJ1-2; D might be TRBD1 (6 bases). V was clipped by 5 bases and J by 6 bases, with 19 bases between them. This CDR3 has 14 amino acids. Germline V gives CDR1 SQVTM, CDR2 ANQGSEA. In nucleotides, the CDR3 is TGCAGCGTTTATTTTCCCGGGACACGAAATGGCTACACCTTC. Amino acids: CSVYFPGTRNGYTF.

The CDR3 nucleotides are TGCAGCGTTCCGGGTGTCGGGGGAGGTGAAAAACTGTTTTTT. Translation gives CSVPGVGGGEKLFF. The V gene is TRBV29-1, the J gene TRBJ1-4, with D perhaps matching TRBD1 (5 bases). The germline CDR1 and CDR2 sequences are SQVTM and ANQGSEA. The V end was cut by 5 bases, the J end by 7 bases, with 17 bases between. The CDR3 runs to 14 residues.

The rearrangement joins TRBV7-2 to TRBJ2-7; D remains unclear. The CDR3 consists of 11 residues. Looked up from germline, CDR1 is SGHTA and CDR2 is FQGNSA. Deletions cut 5 bases from V and 3 bases from J, with 5 bases between. The CDR3 DNA reads as TGTGCCAGCAGCCGATTCTACGAGCAGTACTTC. It translates to CASSRFYEQYF.

The gene calls are TRBV7-8 and TRBJ2-1; 9 nucleotides line up with TRBD2. Germline loops: CDR1 SGHVS, CDR2 FQNEAQ. CDR3 length equals 15 residues. V shed 4 bases, J shed 3 bases, and the junction held 4 bases outside the gene matches. CDR3 coding DNA: TGTGCCAGCAGCTATAGCGGGGGCTTCTACAATGAGCAGTTCTTC. Translating gives CASSYSGGFYNEQFF.

The table lists this clone with a few counts. The chain uses TRBV5-8 and TRBJ2-6, with D possibly matching TRBD1 (5 bases). The V gene's germline CDR1 is SGHTS and CDR2 YDEGEE. Trimming removed 0 bases at V and 1 base at J, with 11 bases between. This CDR3 is built from 17 residues. The CDR3 DNA is TGTGCCAGCAGCTTGGTCTCCAGGGTTTCTGGGGCCAACGTCCTGACTTTC. Its protein product is CASSLVSRVSGANVLTF. The complete variable domain, with remaining parts taken from reference TRBV5-8 and TRBJ2-6, reads EAGVTQSPTHLIKTRGQQATLRCSPISGHTSVYWYQQALGLGLQFLLWYDEGEERNRGNFPPRFSGRQFPNYSSELNVNALELEDSALYLCASSLVSRVSGANVLTFGAGSRLTVL.

The chain carries TRBV4-2 and TRBJ2-5, with 7 bases lining up with TRBD2. There are 18 residues in the CDR3. Germline assignment: CDR1 LGHNA and CDR2 YNFKEQ. The J segment lost 4 bases and the V segment lost 0 bases, leaving 14 bases of the junction unmatched. DNA of the CDR3: TGTGCCAGCAGCCAAGAGGACCCCCGGTCTGGGGGGGGAGAGACCCAGTACTTC. Its translation: CASSQEDPRSGGGETQYF.